The rows below give T cell receptor beta chains drawn from one sample of a study of blood T cell repertoires in COVID-19. Assay used: immunoSEQ multiplex PCR; TCRdb lists only in-frame clones, some missing. The repertoire includes around 60,000 clones, around 90% of them detected once, and 3.5% sits in the top ten. The material sequenced was peripheral blood. These receptor sequences come from a middle-aged man with active COVID-19. Each CDR3 is given with its conserved first and last residue. D genes are given only for firm matches. For some rows the clone size is stated as once, few or many, or as a class when expanded; others skip it.

V: TRBV6-5; J: TRBJ2-1; D: -; size: once; DNA: TGTGCCAGCGCGAGTCAGACTTACTCCTACAATGAGCAGTTCTTC; CDR3: CASASQTYSYNEQFF
V: TRBV3-1/TRBV3-2; J: TRBJ2-2; D: -; size: -; DNA: TGTGCCAGCAGCGACGGGCGGGGTGGCGGGGAGCTGTTTTTT; CDR3: CASSDGRGGGELFF
V: TRBV25-1; J: TRBJ1-3; D: TRBD1; size: -; DNA: TGTGCCAGCAGTGAATTGAGGGACAGGGAATGTGGAAACACCATATATTTT; CDR3: CASSELRDRECGNTIYF
V: TRBV29-1; J: TRBJ1-4; D: TRBD1; size: -; DNA: TGCAGCACCCGGGACAGCCTTAATGAAAAACTGTTTTTT; CDR3: CSTRDSLNEKLFF
V: TRBV27; J: TRBJ1-1; D: TRBD1; size: -; DNA: TGTGCCAGCAGTCTTATAATACAGGGGGCGGCTTTCTTT; CDR3: CASSLIIQGAAFF
V: TRBV7-2; J: TRBJ2-7; D: -; size: -; DNA: TGTGCCAGCAGCTTAGAACCCGGGGGCTACGAGCAGTACTTC; CDR3: CASSLEPGGYEQYF
V: TRBV20-1; J: TRBJ2-7; D: -; size: -; DNA: TGCAGTGCTAGAGCAGGGCACGAGCAGTACTTC; CDR3: CSARAGHEQYF
V: TRBV10-3; J: TRBJ1-5; D: TRBD1; size: -; DNA: TGTGCCATCAGGGAGGACAGGGGAAGTTACAATCAGCCCCAGCATTTT; CDR3: CAIREDRGSYNQPQHF
V: TRBV11-3; J: TRBJ2-5; D: TRBD1; size: -; DNA: TGTGCCAGCAGCTTAGGACAGGGAGCGCGAGAGACCCAGTACTTC; CDR3: CASSLGQGARETQYF
V: TRBV18; J: TRBJ2-2; D: -; size: few; DNA: TGTGCCAGCTCATCTAAACAGCCAACGAGCACCGGGGAGCTGTTTTTT; CDR3: CASSSKQPTSTGELFF
V: TRBV7-6; J: TRBJ1-3; D: TRBD1; size: -; DNA: TGTGCCAGCAGCTTAGCCAGATGGGGACAGGGGTTTTGCTCTGGAAACACCATATATTTT; CDR3: CASSLARWGQGFCSGNTIYF
V: TRBV27; J: TRBJ1-1; D: TRBD1; size: -; DNA: TGTGCCAGCACAAAGTCGGCCAGGGGGCGCGACACTGAAGCTTTCTTT; CDR3: CASTKSARGRDTEAFF
V: TRBV6-6; J: TRBJ1-2; D: -; size: -; DNA: TGTGCCAGCAGTTACTCCCGGGGAAACTATGGCTACACCTTC; CDR3: CASSYSRGNYGYTF
V: TRBV6-5; J: TRBJ2-7; D: -; size: -; DNA: TGTGCCAGCAGTTCGGTCAGGGAATACGAGCAGTACTTC; CDR3: CASSSVREYEQYF
V: TRBV6-2/TRBV6-3; J: TRBJ2-1; D: -; size: -; DNA: TGTGCCAGCAGTGAGGCCGTCCATGAGCAGTTCTTC; CDR3: CASSEAVHEQFF
V: TRBV5-6; J: TRBJ2-7; D: -; size: -; DNA: TGTGCCAGCAGCTTAACAGGGCCCTACGAGCAGTACTTC; CDR3: CASSLTGPYEQYF
V: TRBV6-5; J: TRBJ1-5; D: -; size: -; DNA: TGTGCCAGCGTCGGGACAAGGGCTTACAATCAGCCCCAGCATTTT; CDR3: CASVGTRAYNQPQHF
V: TRBV2; J: TRBJ1-4; D: -; size: medium-sized; DNA: TGTGCCAGCAGTGAGGGGGACACCCCTAATGAAAAACTGTTTTTT; CDR3: CASSEGDTPNEKLFF
V: TRBV6-1; J: TRBJ1-2; D: -; size: -; DNA: TGTGCCAGCAGTGATGTTTGGGGGGTTCGACCTAGGGCTAACTATGGCTACACCTTC; CDR3: CASSDVWGVRPRANYGYTF
V: TRBV28; J: TRBJ1-3; D: -; size: -; DNA: TGTGCCAGCACCCGGGACGGAGGGGCTGGAAACACCATATATTTT; CDR3: CASTRDGGAGNTIYF
V: TRBV14; J: TRBJ2-7; D: -; size: once; DNA: TGTGCCAGCAGCCCGGGACATCTACCCTACGAGCAGTACTTC; CDR3: CASSPGHLPYEQYF
V: TRBV9; J: TRBJ2-7; D: -; size: -; DNA: TGTGCCAGCAGCGTAGGGTCTGAGGACTACGAGCAGTACTTC; CDR3: CASSVGSEDYEQYF
V: TRBV5-6; J: TRBJ2-5; D: TRBD1; size: -; DNA: TGTGCCAGCAGCTTGGAAAGGGGGCAGCTAGAGACCCAGTACTTC; CDR3: CASSLERGQLETQYF
V: TRBV5-6; J: TRBJ2-7; D: -; size: -; DNA: TGTGCCAGCAGCTCCCACAGGGTTAGGCAGTACTTC; CDR3: CASSSHRVRQYF
V: TRBV5-1; J: TRBJ1-6; D: TRBD1; size: -; DNA: TGCGCCAGCAGCTCGGACAGGGTCTATAATTCACCCCTCCACTTT; CDR3: CASSSDRVYNSPLHF
V: TRBV4-2; J: TRBJ2-1; D: TRBD2; size: -; DNA: TGTGCCAGCAGCCAAGTGGCCGGGACTAGCGAACGACCGCGGTTCTTC; CDR3: CASSQVAGTSERPRFF
V: TRBV15; J: TRBJ2-1; D: -; size: once; DNA: TGTGCCACCAGCAGAGGTCGTAGCTCCTACAATGAGCAGTTCTTC; CDR3: CATSRGRSSYNEQFF
V: TRBV7-9; J: TRBJ2-3; D: -; size: -; DNA: TGTGCCAGCAGCTTTTTATTAGACACAGATACGCAGTATTTT; CDR3: CASSFLLDTDTQYF
V: TRBV19; J: TRBJ2-5; D: TRBD1; size: -; DNA: TGTGCCAGTAGTCCCCGGACAGGGAACACCCGAGAGACCCAGTACTTC; CDR3: CASSPRTGNTRETQYF
V: TRBV10-1; J: TRBJ2-5; D: TRBD2; size: few; DNA: TGCGCCAGCACCCAACGACTAGCGGGGGGGATGAGAGAGACCCAGTACTTC; CDR3: CASTQRLAGGMRETQYF
V: TRBV4-2; J: TRBJ2-1; D: -; size: -; DNA: TGTGCCAGCAGCCAAAGAGGTCATGAGCAGTTCTTC; CDR3: CASSQRGHEQFF
V: TRBV4-3; J: TRBJ1-2; D: TRBD1; size: -; DNA: TGCGCCAGCAGCCAAGAAGGGACAGGGTACTATGGCTACACCTTC; CDR3: CASSQEGTGYYGYTF
V: TRBV28; J: TRBJ1-4; D: -; size: -; DNA: TGTGCCAGCAGTCCCGGGGAGGGGCAAAGGGAAAAACTGTTTTTT; CDR3: CASSPGEGQREKLFF
V: TRBV30; J: TRBJ1-1; D: TRBD1; size: once; DNA: TGTGCCTGGAGTGTACTGACAGGGGGTACTGAAGCTTTCTTT; CDR3: CAWSVLTGGTEAFF
V: TRBV5-1; J: TRBJ2-3; D: TRBD2; size: -; DNA: TGCGCCAGCAGCTTGGTTAGCGGGGAGCGCACAGATACGCAGTATTTT; CDR3: CASSLVSGERTDTQYF
V: TRBV18; J: TRBJ1-2; D: TRBD1; size: -; DNA: TGTGCCAGCCGACAGGGTCCTAACTATGGCTACACCTTC; CDR3: CASRQGPNYGYTF
V: TRBV19; J: TRBJ1-4; D: TRBD1; size: -; DNA: TGTGCCAGTAGTATAGAAAGTACCCGACAGGGCGGTGAAAAACTGTTTTTT; CDR3: CASSIESTRQGGEKLFF
V: TRBV19; J: TRBJ2-3; D: -; size: -; DNA: TGTGCCAGTAGTAGCGATGAGGGTTCAGGCGCAGATACGCAGTATTTT; CDR3: CASSSDEGSGADTQYF
V: TRBV28; J: TRBJ2-1; D: -; size: -; DNA: TGTGCCAGCAGTTTACTTCGGGGGAATGAGCAGTTCTTC; CDR3: CASSLLRGNEQFF
V: TRBV6-5; J: TRBJ2-2; D: TRBD1; size: -; DNA: TGTGCCAGCAGTTCATACAGGGGGACCGGGGAGCTGTTTTTT; CDR3: CASSSYRGTGELFF
V: TRBV5-1; J: TRBJ2-3; D: -; size: -; DNA: TGCGCCAGCAGCTTGGGGAGGTGGGGAACAGATACGCAGTATTTT; CDR3: CASSLGRWGTDTQYF
V: TRBV6-5; J: TRBJ1-1; D: TRBD1; size: once; DNA: TGTGCCAGCAGGGAGACAGGGCTTTCGAACACTGAAGCTTTCTTT; CDR3: CASRETGLSNTEAFF
V: TRBV28; J: TRBJ2-6; D: -; size: -; DNA: TGTGCCAGCGGGGGCGGAGACTCCCGGACTGCTGGGGCCAACGTCCTGACTTTC; CDR3: CASGGGDSRTAGANVLTF
V: TRBV5-1; J: TRBJ2-1; D: TRBD2; size: -; DNA: TGCGCCAGCAAATTAAGTAACTACGGGGGGGTTAACTACAATGAGCAGTTCTTC; CDR3: CASKLSNYGGVNYNEQFF
V: TRBV6-1; J: TRBJ2-7; D: -; size: -; DNA: TGTGCCAGCAGTGAAGCAGTCGGAGACTACGAGCAGTACTTC; CDR3: CASSEAVGDYEQYF
V: TRBV9; J: TRBJ2-3; D: TRBD2; size: -; DNA: TGTGCCAGCAGCCGAGCGGGGCCTAGCACAGATACGCAGTATTTT; CDR3: CASSRAGPSTDTQYF
V: TRBV5-6; J: TRBJ1-4; D: -; size: -; DNA: TGTGCCAGCAGCTTGTGGTACACCAGGGGAACTAATGAAAAACTGTTTTTT; CDR3: CASSLWYTRGTNEKLFF
V: TRBV11-3; J: TRBJ2-2; D: -; size: -; DNA: TGTGCCAGCAGCTACAGCCTACCGGGGGGCCGGAGACGTATCACCGGGGAGCTGTTTTTT; CDR3: CASSYSLPGGRRRITGELFF
V: TRBV3-1/TRBV3-2; J: TRBJ2-3; D: -; size: -; DNA: TGTGCCAGCAGCCAACCTTCCTCTGCGGGGCCGCAGTATTTT; CDR3: CASSQPSSAGPQYF
V: TRBV7-2; J: TRBJ1-2; D: -; size: -; DNA: TGTGCCAGCAGCATGTCGGCGGGAAACTATGGCTACACCTTC; CDR3: CASSMSAGNYGYTF
V: TRBV3-1/TRBV3-2; J: TRBJ1-1; D: TRBD1; size: -; DNA: TGTGCCAGCAGCCAGACCGGAAGGACAGGTATCCACCCTGAAGCTTTCTTT; CDR3: CASSQTGRTGIHPEAFF
V: TRBV18; J: TRBJ1-6; D: TRBD1; size: -; DNA: TGTGCCAGCTCAACCGCGACAGGGGGAAATAATTCACCCCTCCACTTT; CDR3: CASSTATGGNNSPLHF